These 13 T cell receptor beta chains originate from one sample sequenced in a study of cytomegalovirus exposure and HLA in healthy donors. The PCR contained 60 Vbeta and 13 Jbeta primers. The method was immunoSEQ multiplex PCR; TCRdb's version includes in-frame clones alone and lacks a portion of them. The sample includes 95,000 to 150,000 clones, around 74% of them seen just once. Material: PBMCs. These receptors were obtained from a woman aged 45-59 years in good health and CMV-seropositive.

The chain carries TRBV30 and TRBJ1-6, with 10 bases matching TRBD1. CDR3 size: 13 residues. CDR1 is GTSNPN, CDR2 SVGIG, per germline (reference sequence). The CDR3 loop reads CAGDRGTGSPLHF. CDR3 DNA sequence: TGTGCTGGGGACAGGGGAACGGGTTCACCCCTCCACTTT.

This clone was detected only a few times. The sample contains more than one DNA sequence encoding this CDR3. The rearrangement links TRBV5-1 to TRBJ2-5; D is unclear. Germline V gene data show CDR1 as SGHRS and CDR2 as YFSETQ. Deletions cut 3 bases from V and 2 bases from J, with 2 bases between. The CDR3 totals 11 residues. The CDR3 region is CASSSQETQYF. CDR3 in DNA: TGCGCCAGCAGCTCACAAGAGACCCAGTACTTC.

This chain uses TRBV7-2 with TRBJ2-3; TRBD2 might be the D (5 bases). Trimming took 1 base from V and 8 from J, leaving 10 bases between them. This CDR3 is 13 amino acids long. The germline gives CDR1 SGHTA, CDR2 FQGNSA. The chain's CDR3 is CASSLGLEGTQYF. Here the CDR3 DNA reads TGTGCCAGCAGCTTAGGGCTTGAGGGTACGCAGTATTTT. The full variable domain, completed using reference TRBV7-2 and TRBJ2-3, is GAGVSQSPSNKVTEKGKDVELRCDPISGHTALYWYRQSLGQGLEFLIYFQGNSAPDKSGLPSDRFSAERTGGSVSTLTIQRTQQEDSAVYLCASSLGLEGTQYFGPGTRLTVL.

V is TRBV6-1 and J is TRBJ1-5; tentative D call: TRBD1 (6 bases). CDR1 MNHNS and CDR2 SASEGT come from the germline V gene. The CDR3 loop spans 15 amino acids. V was clipped by 0 bases and J by 6 bases, with 12 bases between them. The CDR3: CASSEAGQGSQPQHF. For the CDR3, the DNA is TGTGCCAGCAGTGAAGCCGGGCAGGGGTCTCAGCCCCAGCATTTT.

The rearrangement joins TRBV29-1 to TRBJ2-3; 12 nucleotides match TRBD2. Germline V gene lookup returns CDR1 SQVTM and CDR2 ANQGSEA. J was trimmed by 0 bases and V by 5 bases; bases with no gene match: 6. This CDR3 region has 16 residues. The DNA for the CDR3 is TGCAGCGTTCGGACTAGCGGGGCCCCTAGCACAGATACGCAGTATTTT. It codes for CSVRTSGAPSTDTQYF.

V and J are TRBV9 and TRBJ1-1, with 7 bases matching TRBD1. Trimming cost V 3 bases and J 6 bases; bases outside gene matches: 14. CDR1 and CDR2 (germline): SGDLS, YYNGEE. The CDR3 spans 16 residues. CDR3: CASSALQGPENAEAFF. Written as DNA, the CDR3 is TGTGCCAGCAGCGCATTACAGGGGCCGGAGAATGCTGAAGCTTTCTTT.

The CDR3 DNA reads TGTGCCAGCAGCCTTCGACAGGGGGCCACCTACACCTTC. It is translated as CASSLRQGATYTF. The J gene is TRBJ1-2, the V gene TRBV7-9; 10 positions match TRBD1. The CDR3 runs 13 residues. Trimming at V came to 5 bases and at J to 10 bases, leaving 7 bases not matched to a gene. CDR1 and CDR2 (germline): SEHNR, FQNEAQ (reference sequence). Drawing the rest from reference TRBV7-9 and TRBJ1-2, the complete variable domain is DTGVSQNPRHKITKRGQNVTFRCDPISEHNRLYWYRQTLGQGPEFLTYFQNEAQLEKSRLLSDRFSAERPKGSFSTLEIQRTEQGDSAMYLCASSLRQGATYTFGSGTRLTVV.

The V and J genes are TRBV5-5 and TRBJ2-1; the D gene is possibly TRBD1 (5 bases). The CDR3 spans 16 residues. Trimming cost V 4 bases and J 6 bases, with 20 bases left between them. Germline CDR1 and CDR2: SGHKS and YYEKEE (reference sequence). CDR3 DNA sequence: TGTGCCAGCAGCCTGGAAGGGGATAACTTGCGCAATGAGCAGTTCTTC. Protein sequence: CASSLEGDNLRNEQFF. Full variable domain (remainder filled in from reference TRBV5-5 and TRBJ2-1): DAGVTQSPTHLIKTRGQQVTLRCSPISGHKSVSWYQQVLGQGPQFIFQYYEKEERGRGNFPDRFSARQFPNYSSELNVNALLLGDSALYLCASSLEGDNLRNEQFFGPGTRLTVL.

The chain couples TRBV2 to TRBJ2-5, with D perhaps TRBD2 (6 bases). Germline V gives CDR1 SNHLY, CDR2 FYNNEI. The germline V and J ends were trimmed by 7 bases and 5 bases, with 14 bases remaining between them. The CDR3 totals 13 residues. The CDR3: CASNIWGEETQYF. The DNA of the CDR3 is TGTGCCAGCAATATCTGGGGGGAGGAGACCCAGTACTTC.

The chain joins TRBV7-2 to TRBJ2-1, with unresolved D. In germline, CDR1 is SGHTA, CDR2 FQGNSA. The CDR3 covers 13 residues. With 2 bases removed from V and 5 bases from J, the gap between germline ends came to 7 bases. CDR3 loop: CASSLHLNNEQFF. The CDR3 nucleotides read TGTGCCAGCAGCTTACACCTAAACAATGAGCAGTTCTTC.

This clone has just a few counts. V is TRBV5-6 and J is TRBJ2-7; unclear D gene. The CDR3 runs 15 residues. Germline CDR1 SGHDT, CDR2 YYEEEE. Between the trimmed V and J ends, which lost 2 bases and 0 bases, there was a span of 12 bases. The CDR3 is CASSFFGLGSYEQYF. The CDR3 DNA reads as TGTGCCAGCAGCTTCTTCGGGTTGGGCTCCTACGAGCAGTACTTC.

V usage is TRBV6-5 and J usage is TRBJ1-3; D is unresolved. Germline values: CDR1 MNHEY, CDR2 SVGAGI. The V gene lost 0 bases and the J gene lost 4 bases, with 10 bases spanning the gap. The CDR3 covers 15 residues. CDR3 sequence reads: CASSYSVARGNTIYF. The CDR3 DNA reads TGTGCCAGCAGTTACTCGGTGGCCCGAGGAAACACCATATATTTT.

This chain joins TRBV9 and TRBJ2-5; perhaps TRBD2 as D (6 bases). CDR3 length: 15 residues. Per the germline V gene, CDR1 is SGDLS and CDR2 is YYNGEE. Trimming pared 0 bases from V and 3 bases from J, leaving 12 bases between. The chain's CDR3 is CASSVVGRREETQYF. In DNA, the CDR3 is TGTGCCAGCAGCGTAGTAGGAAGGAGGGAAGAGACCCAGTACTTC.